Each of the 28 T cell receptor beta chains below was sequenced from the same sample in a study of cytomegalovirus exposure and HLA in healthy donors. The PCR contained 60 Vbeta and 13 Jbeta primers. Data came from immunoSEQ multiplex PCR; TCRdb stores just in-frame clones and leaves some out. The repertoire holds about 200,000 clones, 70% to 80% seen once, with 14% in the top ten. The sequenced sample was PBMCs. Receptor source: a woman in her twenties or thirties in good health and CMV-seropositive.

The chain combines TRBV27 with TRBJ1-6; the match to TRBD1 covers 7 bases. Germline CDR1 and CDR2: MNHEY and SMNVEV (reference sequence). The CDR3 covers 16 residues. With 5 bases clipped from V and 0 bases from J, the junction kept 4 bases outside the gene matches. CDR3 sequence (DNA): TGTGCCAGCAGTGGACAGGTCAGCTCCTATAATTCACCCCTCCACTTT. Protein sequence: CASSGQVSSYNSPLHF.

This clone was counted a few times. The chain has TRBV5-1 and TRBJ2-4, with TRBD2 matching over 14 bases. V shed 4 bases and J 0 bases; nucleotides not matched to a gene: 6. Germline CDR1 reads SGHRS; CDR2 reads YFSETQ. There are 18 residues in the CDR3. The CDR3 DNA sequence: TGCGCCAGCAGCGCGGGGACTAGCGGGGGAATAGCCAAAAACATTCAGTACTTC. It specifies CASSAGTSGGIAKNIQYF.

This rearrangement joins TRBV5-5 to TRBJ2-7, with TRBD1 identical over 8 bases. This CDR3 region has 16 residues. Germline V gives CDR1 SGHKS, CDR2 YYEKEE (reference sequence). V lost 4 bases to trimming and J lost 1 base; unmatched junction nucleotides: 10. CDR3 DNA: TGTGCCAGCAGCCGCCAGGTCCGGACAGGGTCCTACGAGCAGTACTTC. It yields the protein CASSRQVRTGSYEQYF. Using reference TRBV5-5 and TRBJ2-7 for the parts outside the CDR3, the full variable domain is DAGVTQSPTHLIKTRGQQVTLRCSPISGHKSVSWYQQVLGQGPQFIFQYYEKEERGRGNFPDRFSARQFPNYSSELNVNALLLGDSALYLCASSRQVRTGSYEQYFGPGTRLTVT.

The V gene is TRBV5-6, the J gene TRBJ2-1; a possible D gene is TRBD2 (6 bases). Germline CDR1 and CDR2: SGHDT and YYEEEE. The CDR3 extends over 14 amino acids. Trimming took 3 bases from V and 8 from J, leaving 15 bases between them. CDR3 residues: CASSYGLQADEQFF. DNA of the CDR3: TGTGCCAGCAGCTATGGACTACAAGCGGATGAGCAGTTCTTC.

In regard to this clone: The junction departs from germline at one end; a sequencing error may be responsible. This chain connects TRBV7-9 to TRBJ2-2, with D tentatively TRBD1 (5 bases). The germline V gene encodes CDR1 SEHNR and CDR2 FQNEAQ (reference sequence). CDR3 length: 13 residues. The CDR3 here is CSSSPGFPGELFF. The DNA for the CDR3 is TGTTCCAGCAGCCCAGGGTTCCCCGGGGAGCTGTTTTTT.

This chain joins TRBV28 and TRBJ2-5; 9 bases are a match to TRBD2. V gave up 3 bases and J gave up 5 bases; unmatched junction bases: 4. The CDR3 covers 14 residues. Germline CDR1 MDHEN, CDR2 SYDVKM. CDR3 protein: CASSFAGGRETQYF. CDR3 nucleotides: TGTGCCAGCAGTTTTGCGGGGGGGCGGGAGACCCAGTACTTC.

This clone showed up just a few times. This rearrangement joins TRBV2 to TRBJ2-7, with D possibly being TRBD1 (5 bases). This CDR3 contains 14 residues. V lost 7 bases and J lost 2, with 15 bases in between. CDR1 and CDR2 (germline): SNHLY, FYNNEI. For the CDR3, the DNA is TGTGCCAGCACCCTGGGGCCGCCAGCCTACGAGCAGTACTTC. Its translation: CASTLGPPAYEQYF.

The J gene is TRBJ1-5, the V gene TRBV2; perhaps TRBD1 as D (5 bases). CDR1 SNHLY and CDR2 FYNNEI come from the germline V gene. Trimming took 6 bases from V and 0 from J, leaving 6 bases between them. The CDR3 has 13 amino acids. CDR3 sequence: CASSRDSNQPQHF. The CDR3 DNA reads TGTGCCAGCAGCAGGGATAGCAATCAGCCCCAGCATTTT.

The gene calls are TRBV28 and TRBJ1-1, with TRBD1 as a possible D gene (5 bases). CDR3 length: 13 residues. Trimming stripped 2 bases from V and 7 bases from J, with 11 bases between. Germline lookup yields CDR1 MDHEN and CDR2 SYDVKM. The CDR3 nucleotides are TGTGCCAGCAGTTTAGACAGTTATTATGAAGCTTTCTTT. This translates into CASSLDSYYEAFF.

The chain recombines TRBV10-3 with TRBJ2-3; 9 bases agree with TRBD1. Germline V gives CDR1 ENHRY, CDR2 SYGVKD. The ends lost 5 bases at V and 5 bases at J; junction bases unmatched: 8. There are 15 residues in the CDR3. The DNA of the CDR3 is TGTGCCATCAGTTCTACAGGGGGCGCCGGAGATACGCAGTATTTT. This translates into CAISSTGGAGDTQYF.

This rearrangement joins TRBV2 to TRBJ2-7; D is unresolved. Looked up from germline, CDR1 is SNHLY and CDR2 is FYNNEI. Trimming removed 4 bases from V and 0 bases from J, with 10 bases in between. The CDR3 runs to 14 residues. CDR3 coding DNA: TGTGCCAGCAGTGTCCTCCCCCGCTCCTACGAGCAGTACTTC. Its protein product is CASSVLPRSYEQYF. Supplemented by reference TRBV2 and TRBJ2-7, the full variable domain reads EPEVTQTPSHQVTQMGQEVILRCVPISNHLYFYWYRQILGQKVEFLVSFYNNEISEKSEIFDDQFSVERPDGSNFTLKIRSTKLEDSAMYFCASSVLPRSYEQYFGPGTRLTVT.

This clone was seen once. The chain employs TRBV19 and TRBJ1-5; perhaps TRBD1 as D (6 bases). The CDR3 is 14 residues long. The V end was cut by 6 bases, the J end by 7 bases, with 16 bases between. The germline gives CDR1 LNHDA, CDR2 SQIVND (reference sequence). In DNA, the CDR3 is TGTGCCAGTAGACCGGAGATCAGGGGCCAGCCCCAGCATTTT. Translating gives CASRPEIRGQPQHF.

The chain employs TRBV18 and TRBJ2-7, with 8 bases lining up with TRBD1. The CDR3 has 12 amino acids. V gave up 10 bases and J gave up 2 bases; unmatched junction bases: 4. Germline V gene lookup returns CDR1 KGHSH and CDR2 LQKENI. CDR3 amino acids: CATSDRAYEQYF. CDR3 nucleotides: TGTGCCACCTCGGACAGGGCCTACGAGCAGTACTTC.

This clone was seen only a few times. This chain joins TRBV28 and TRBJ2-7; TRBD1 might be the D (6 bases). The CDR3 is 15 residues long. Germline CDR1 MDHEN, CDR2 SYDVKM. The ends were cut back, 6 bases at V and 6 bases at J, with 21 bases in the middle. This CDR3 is CASSLGRGPRVEQYF. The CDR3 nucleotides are TGTGCCAGCAGCCTTGGCAGGGGACCTCGAGTCGAGCAGTACTTC.

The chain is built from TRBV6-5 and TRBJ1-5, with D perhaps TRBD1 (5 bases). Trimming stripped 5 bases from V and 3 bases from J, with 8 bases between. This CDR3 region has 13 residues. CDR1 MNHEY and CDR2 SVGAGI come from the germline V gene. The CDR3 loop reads CASSPTVNQPQHF. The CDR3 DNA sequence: TGTGCCAGCAGTCCGACAGTCAATCAGCCCCAGCATTTT.

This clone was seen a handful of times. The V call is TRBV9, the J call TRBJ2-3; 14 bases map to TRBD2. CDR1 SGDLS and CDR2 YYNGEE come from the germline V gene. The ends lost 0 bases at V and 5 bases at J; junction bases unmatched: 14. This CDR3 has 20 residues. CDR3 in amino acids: CASSVAPRLAGGPGGDTQYF. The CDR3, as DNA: TGTGCCAGCAGCGTAGCCCCCAGACTAGCGGGAGGGCCGGGGGGAGATACGCAGTATTTT.

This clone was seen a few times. Written as DNA, the CDR3 is TGCAGCGTTGTTGCAGGAAGGGAGACCCAGTACTTC. Protein sequence: CSVVAGRETQYF. The rearrangement joins TRBV29-1 to TRBJ2-5; D gene unclear. This CDR3 is 12 amino acids long. Germline V gene sequence: CDR1 SQVTM, CDR2 ANQGSEA. Trimming shortened V by 4 bases and J by 5 bases, and 11 bases separated the two germline ends.

In DNA, the CDR3 is TGTGCCAGCAGCGCCCCGGGACTAAACACTGAAGCTTTCTTT. This gives the protein CASSAPGLNTEAFF. The V and J genes are TRBV16 and TRBJ1-1, with a weak D call TRBD1 (5 bases). CDR3 length: 14 amino acids. V gave up 5 bases and J gave up 2 bases, with 12 bases separating them. Germline V CDR1 and CDR2: KGHSY, FQNENV. The full variable domain, completed using reference TRBV16 and TRBJ1-1, is GEEVAQTPKHLVRGEGQKAKLYCAPIKGHSYVFWYQQVLKNEFKFLISFQNENVFDETGMPKERFSAKCLPNSPCSLEIQATKLEDSAVYFCASSAPGLNTEAFFGQGTRLTVV.

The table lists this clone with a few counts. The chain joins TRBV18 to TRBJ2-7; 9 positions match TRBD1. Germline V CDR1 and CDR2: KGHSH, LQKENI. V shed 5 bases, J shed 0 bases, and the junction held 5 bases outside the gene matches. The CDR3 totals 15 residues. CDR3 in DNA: TGTGCCAGCTCAACTACAGGGGGCCTCTCCTACGAGCAGTACTTC. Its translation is CASSTTGGLSYEQYF.

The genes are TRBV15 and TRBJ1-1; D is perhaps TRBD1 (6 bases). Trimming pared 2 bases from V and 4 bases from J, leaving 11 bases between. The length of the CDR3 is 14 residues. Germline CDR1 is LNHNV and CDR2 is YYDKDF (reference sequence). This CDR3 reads CATSRSQGTTEAFF. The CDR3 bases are TGTGCCACCAGCAGATCTCAGGGGACCACTGAAGCTTTCTTT.

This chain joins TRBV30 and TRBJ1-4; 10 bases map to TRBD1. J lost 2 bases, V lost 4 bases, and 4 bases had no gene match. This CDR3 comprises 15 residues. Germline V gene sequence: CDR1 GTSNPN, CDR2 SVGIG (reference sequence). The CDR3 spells CAWNTDRGTNEKLFF. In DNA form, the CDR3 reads TGTGCCTGGAACACGGACAGGGGGACTAATGAAAAACTGTTTTTT.

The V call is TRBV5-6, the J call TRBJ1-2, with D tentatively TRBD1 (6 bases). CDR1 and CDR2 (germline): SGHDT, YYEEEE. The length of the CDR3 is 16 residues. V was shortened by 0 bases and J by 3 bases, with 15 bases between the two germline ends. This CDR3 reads CASSLDAVGGDYGYTF. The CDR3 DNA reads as TGTGCCAGCAGCTTGGACGCGGTTGGGGGCGACTATGGCTACACCTTC. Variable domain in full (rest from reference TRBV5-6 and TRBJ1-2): DAGVTQSPTHLIKTRGQQVTLRCSPKSGHDTVSWYQQALGQGPQFIFQYYEEEERQRGNFPDRFSGHQFPNYSSELNVNALLLGDSALYLCASSLDAVGGDYGYTFGSGTRLTVV.

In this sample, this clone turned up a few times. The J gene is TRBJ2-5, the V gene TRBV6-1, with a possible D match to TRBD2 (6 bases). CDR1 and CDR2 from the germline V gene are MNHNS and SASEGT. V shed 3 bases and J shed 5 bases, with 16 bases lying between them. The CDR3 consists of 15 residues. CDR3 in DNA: TGTGCCAGCAGTGATGGTCTAGCGCTTGGGGAGACCCAGTACTTC. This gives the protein CASSDGLALGETQYF.

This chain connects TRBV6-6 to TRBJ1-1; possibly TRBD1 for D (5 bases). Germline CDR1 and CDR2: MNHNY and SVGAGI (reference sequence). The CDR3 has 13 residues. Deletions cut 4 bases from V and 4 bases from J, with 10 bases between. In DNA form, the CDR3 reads TGTGCCAGCAGTTTTGACAGTGGCACTGAAGCTTTCTTT. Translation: CASSFDSGTEAFF.

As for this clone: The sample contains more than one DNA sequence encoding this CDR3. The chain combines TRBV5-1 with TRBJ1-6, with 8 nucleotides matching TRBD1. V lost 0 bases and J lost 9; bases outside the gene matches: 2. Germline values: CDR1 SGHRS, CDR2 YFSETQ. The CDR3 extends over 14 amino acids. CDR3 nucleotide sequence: TGCGCCAGCAGCTTGGGGCAGGGGGCTTCACCCCTCCACTTT. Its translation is CASSLGQGASPLHF.

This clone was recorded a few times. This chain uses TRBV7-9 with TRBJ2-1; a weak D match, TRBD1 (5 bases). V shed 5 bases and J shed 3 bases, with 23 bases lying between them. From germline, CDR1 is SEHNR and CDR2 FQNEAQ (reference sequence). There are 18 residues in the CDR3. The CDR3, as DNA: TGTGCCAGCAGCGATCCGTGGGGCGTGGGTAGGGACTACAATGAGCAGTTCTTC. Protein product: CASSDPWGVGRDYNEQFF.

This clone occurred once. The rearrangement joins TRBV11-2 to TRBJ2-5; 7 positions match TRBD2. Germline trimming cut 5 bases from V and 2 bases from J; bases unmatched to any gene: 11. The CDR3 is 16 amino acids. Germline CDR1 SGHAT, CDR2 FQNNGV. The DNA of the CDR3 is TGTGCCAGCAGCCCGTATCCGGGACTAACTCAAGAGACCCAGTACTTC. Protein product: CASSPYPGLTQETQYF.

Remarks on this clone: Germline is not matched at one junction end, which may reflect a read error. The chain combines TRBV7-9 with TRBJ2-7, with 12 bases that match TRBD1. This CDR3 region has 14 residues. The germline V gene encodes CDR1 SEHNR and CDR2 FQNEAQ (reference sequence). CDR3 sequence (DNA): TGTTCCAGCAGCCAGGGACAGGGGGCGTGGGAGCAGTACTTC. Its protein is CSSSQGQGAWEQYF.